These 8 T cell receptor beta chains were sequenced from one sample in a study of T-cell memory formation after mild COVID-19. MiXCR, applied by TCRdb to the 5' RACE reads, yields one record per CDR3 protein. The sample lists 150,000 or so distinct CDR3 sequences; around 30% were seen once. The sequencing input was PBMCs or a T cell subset sorted from them (not recorded which). The receptor set was obtained from an adult woman who had mild COVID-19 (a few samples of this study predate the infection). Cell type and time point are not known.

This clonotype was recorded a few times. V and J are TRBV4-3 and TRBJ2-7, with TRBD1 matching over 10 bases. This CDR3 is built from 15 residues. Trimming at V came to 0 bases and at J to 4 bases, leaving 3 bases not matched to a gene. Looked up from germline, CDR1 is LGHNA and CDR2 is YSLEER. In DNA form, the CDR3 reads TGCGCCAGCAGCCAAGACCTGGGACAGGGGTACGAGCAGTACTTC. Its translation: CASSQDLGQGYEQYF.

In nucleotides, the CDR3 is TGTGCCAGCAGCTTTGGACTAGTCCGGGGTACCGGGGAGCTGTTTTTT. Its protein product is CASSFGLVRGTGELFF. The chain is built from TRBV7-3 and TRBJ2-2; 7 bases are shared with TRBD2. The CDR3 runs 16 residues. Germline loops: CDR1 SGHTA, CDR2 FQGTGA. V shed 3 bases and J 5 bases; nucleotides not matched to a gene: 9.

V is TRBV6-2 or TRBV6-3 and J is TRBJ2-2; 8 bases align to TRBD1. Germline values: CDR1 MNHEY, CDR2 SVGEGT. J was trimmed by 7 bases and V by 1 base; bases with no gene match: 8. The CDR3 totals 16 residues. The CDR3 DNA reads as TGTGCCAGCAGTTACTTCCCAGGGGGCATCGTCGGGGAGCTGTTTTTT. This codes for CASSYFPGGIVGELFF.

The chain couples TRBV6-5 to TRBJ2-5; 10 positions agree with TRBD1. CDR1 is MNHEY and CDR2 is SVGAGI in the germline V gene. The CDR3 sequence is 16 residues long. The junction had 11 bases not matched to a gene; V was cut back by 5 bases and J by 5 bases. CDR3 region: CASSEWDRGPSETQYF. The CDR3, as DNA: TGTGCCAGCAGTGAGTGGGACAGGGGTCCGTCGGAGACCCAGTACTTC.

This clonotype was seen many times. The junction does not match germline at one end; this may be a read error. The chain is built from TRBV7-7 and TRBJ2-2; D perhaps matches TRBD2 (5 bases). CDR3 length: 14 amino acids. Germline CDR1 is SSHAT and CDR2 is FNYEAQ (reference sequence). The CDR3 loop reads CASSQSGNTGELFF. For the CDR3, the DNA is TGTGCTAGCAGCCAGAGCGGAAACACCGGGGAGCTGTTTTTT.

There are a few counts of this clonotype. The chain has TRBV7-9 and TRBJ2-2; D may correspond to TRBD1 or TRBD2 (5 bases each). The germline V gene encodes CDR1 SEHNR and CDR2 FQNEAQ (reference sequence). The CDR3 is 18 amino acids. Trimming removed 2 bases at V and 6 bases at J, with 22 bases between. The DNA of the CDR3 is TGTGCCAGCAGCTTACCCCCTGGCCGGGACCGGGCCCCCGGGGAGCTGTTTTTT. It is translated as CASSLPPGRDRAPGELFF.

The V and J genes are TRBV5-1 and TRBJ2-1; 10 bases match TRBD2. The V gene's germline CDR1 is SGHRS and CDR2 YFSETQ. CDR3 length: 15 residues. V shed 7 bases, J shed 0 bases, and the junction held 4 bases outside the gene matches. CDR3 protein: CASASGSSSYNEQFF. The CDR3 nucleotides are TGCGCCAGCGCTAGCGGGAGTTCCTCCTACAATGAGCAGTTCTTC.

A single count supports this clonotype. The gene calls are TRBV30 and TRBJ1-1, with no clear D. The CDR3 totals 15 residues. Germline V gives CDR1 GTSNPN, CDR2 SVGIG (reference sequence). The ends were cut back, 0 bases at V and 0 bases at J, with 11 bases in the middle. CDR3 residues: CAWSVLGSLNTEAFF. CDR3 in DNA: TGTGCCTGGAGTGTACTCGGAAGTTTGAACACTGAAGCTTTCTTT.